This T cell receptor beta chain is drawn from a study of shared clonotypes between healthy human individuals. Points on this clone: Its antigen remains unidentified.

CDR3 length: 13 residues. The J segment lost 8 bases and the V segment lost 11 bases, leaving 9 bases of the junction unmatched. The germline CDR1 and CDR2 sequences are MDHEN and SYDVKM. Clones were sequenced by immunoSEQ multiplex PCR, and TCRdb holds only the in-frame ones, with some missing. The table lists over 95,000 clones, 55% to 70% of them singletons. Study-level findings and limits: The study found about 4.6% of naive CD4 clonotypes shared across several donors.

This clonotype originated in a woman in her 30s in good health. What was sequenced was memory CD8+ T cells sorted from blood. As for subset: CD45RO+ cells pooled with CCR7-negative TemRA cells. The rearrangement uses TRBV28 and TRBJ1-4; 9 nucleotides line up with TRBD1. The CDR3 region has the DNA TGTGCCTGTAGACAGGGGGTAGAAGAAAAACTGTTTTTT. Protein sequence: CACRQGVEEKLFF.